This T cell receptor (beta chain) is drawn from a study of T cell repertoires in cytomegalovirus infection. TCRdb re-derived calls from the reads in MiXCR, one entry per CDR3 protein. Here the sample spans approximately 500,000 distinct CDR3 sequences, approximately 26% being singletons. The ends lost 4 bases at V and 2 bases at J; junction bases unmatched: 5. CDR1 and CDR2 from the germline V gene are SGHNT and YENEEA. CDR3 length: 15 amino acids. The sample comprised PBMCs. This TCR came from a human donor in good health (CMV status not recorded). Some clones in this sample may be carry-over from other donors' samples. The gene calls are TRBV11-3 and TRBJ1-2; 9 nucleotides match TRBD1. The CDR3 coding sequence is TGTGCCAGCAGCTCGACCGGACAGGGGAACTATGGCTACACCTTC. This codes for CASSSTGQGNYGYTF.